The 7 T cell receptor beta chains below all came from one sample that was sequenced in a study of blood T cell repertoires in COVID-19. Using immunoSEQ multiplex PCR, the repertoire was profiled, and TCRdb retains in-frame clones only, with some absent. Of roughly 350,000 clones listed, approximately 90% were seen once; the top ten hold around 3.5%. What was sequenced was peripheral blood. These receptors came from a woman aged 18-29 years who had recovered from COVID-19.

The gene calls are TRBV9 and TRBJ1-4; TRBD1 agrees at 7 bases. This CDR3 spans 15 amino acids. From germline, CDR1 is SGDLS and CDR2 YYNGEE. Unmatched junction bases numbered 7, after V lost 5 bases and J lost 3 bases. The CDR3 bases are TGTGCCAGCAGTGCAGGGGGGCATGCTAATGAAAAACTGTTTTTT. Translated, it gives CASSAGGHANEKLFF.

This rearrangement joins TRBV4-3 to TRBJ1-2; D uncertain. The germline V gene encodes CDR1 LGHNA and CDR2 YSLEER. Trimming cost V 1 base and J 4 bases, with 4 bases left between them. This CDR3 contains 12 residues. The CDR3 sequence is CASSQGLYGYTF. CDR3 nucleotides: TGCGCCAGCAGCCAAGGGCTCTATGGCTACACCTTC.

The chain combines TRBV19 with TRBJ1-2; D unclear. CDR3 length: 12 residues. V lost 6 bases, J lost 7 bases, and 12 bases lay in between. CDR1 is LNHDA and CDR2 is SQIVND in the germline V gene (reference sequence). Here the CDR3 reads CASSRREGGYTF. As DNA, the CDR3 is TGTGCCAGTAGCAGGAGAGAGGGTGGCTACACCTTC.

CDR3 DNA: TGTGCCAGCAGCTCCCGACTAGCGGCCTACAATGAGCAGTTCTTC. Translation: CASSSRLAAYNEQFF. The chain links TRBV7-2 to TRBJ2-1; 9 bases map to TRBD2. This CDR3 is 15 amino acids long. V dropped 4 bases and J dropped 2; count of bases not matched to a gene: 3. Germline loops: CDR1 SGHTA, CDR2 FQGNSA.

The chain carries TRBV7-9 and TRBJ1-1; a possible D gene is TRBD1 (5 bases). Trimming cost V 5 bases and J 0 bases, with 10 bases left between them. The CDR3 totals 14 residues. Germline assignment: CDR1 SEHNR and CDR2 FQNEAQ (reference sequence). The CDR3 loop reads CASSPRRVNTEAFF. DNA of the CDR3: TGTGCCAGCAGCCCGCGCAGGGTGAACACTGAAGCTTTCTTT.

This chain connects TRBV11-2 to TRBJ1-6, with a possible D match to TRBD1 (5 bases). This CDR3 has 15 residues. The V gene lost 1 base and the J gene lost 6 bases, with 10 bases spanning the gap. Germline CDR1 reads SGHAT; CDR2 reads FQNNGV. The CDR3 region has the DNA TGTGCCAGCAGCTTAGGCCAGGGAAGTAATTCACCCCTCCACTTT. It codes for CASSLGQGSNSPLHF.

The chain couples TRBV7-6 to TRBJ1-4, with unresolved D. V lost 4 bases to trimming and J lost 2 bases, with 11 bases between them. The CDR3 runs 15 residues. Germline lookup yields CDR1 SGHVS and CDR2 FNYEAQ. The CDR3 DNA reads TGTGCCAGCAGCTCGCTTGGAGCCACTAATGAAAAACTGTTTTTT. It yields the protein CASSSLGATNEKLFF.